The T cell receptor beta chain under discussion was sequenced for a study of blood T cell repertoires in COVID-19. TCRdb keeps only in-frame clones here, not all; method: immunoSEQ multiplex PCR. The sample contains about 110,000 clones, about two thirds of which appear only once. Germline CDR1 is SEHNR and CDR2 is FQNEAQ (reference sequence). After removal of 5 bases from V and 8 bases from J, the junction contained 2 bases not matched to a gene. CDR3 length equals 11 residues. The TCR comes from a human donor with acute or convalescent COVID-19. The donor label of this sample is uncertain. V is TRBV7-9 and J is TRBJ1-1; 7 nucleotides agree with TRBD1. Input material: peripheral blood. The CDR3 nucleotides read TGTGCCAGCAGCCTACAGGGGGAAGCTTTCTTT. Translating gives CASSLQGEAFF. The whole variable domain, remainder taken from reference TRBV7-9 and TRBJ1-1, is DTGVSQNPRHKITKRGQNVTFRCDPISEHNRLYWYRQTLGQGPEFLTYFQNEAQLEKSRLLSDRFSAERPKGSFSTLEIQRTEQGDSAMYLCASSLQGEAFFGQGTRLTVV.